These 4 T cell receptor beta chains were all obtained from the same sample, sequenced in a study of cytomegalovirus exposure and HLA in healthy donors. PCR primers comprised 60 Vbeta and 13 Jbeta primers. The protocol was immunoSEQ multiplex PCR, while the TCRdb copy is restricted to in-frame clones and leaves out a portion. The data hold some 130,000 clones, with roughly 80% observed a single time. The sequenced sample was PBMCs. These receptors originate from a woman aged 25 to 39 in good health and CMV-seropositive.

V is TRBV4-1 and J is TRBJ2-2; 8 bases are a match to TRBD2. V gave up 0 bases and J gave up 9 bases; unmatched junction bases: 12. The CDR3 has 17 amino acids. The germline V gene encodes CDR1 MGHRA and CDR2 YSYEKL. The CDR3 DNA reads TGCGCCAGCAGCCAAGATAAAGGTCCAGCGGGGGTCTGGGAGCTGTTTTTT. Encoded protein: CASSQDKGPAGVWELFF.

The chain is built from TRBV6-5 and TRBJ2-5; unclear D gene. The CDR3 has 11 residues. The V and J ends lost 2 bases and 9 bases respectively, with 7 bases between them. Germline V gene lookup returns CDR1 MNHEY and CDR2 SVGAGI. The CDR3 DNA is TGTGCCAGCAGTTACGACCGGGCCCAGTACTTC. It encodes CASSYDRAQYF.

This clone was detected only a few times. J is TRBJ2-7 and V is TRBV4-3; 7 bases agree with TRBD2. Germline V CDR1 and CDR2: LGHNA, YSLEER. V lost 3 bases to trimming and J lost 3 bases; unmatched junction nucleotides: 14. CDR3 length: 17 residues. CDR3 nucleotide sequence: TGCGCCAGCAGCCAGGAGGGTGTCCGGGAGGAGGACTACGAGCAGTACTTC. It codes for CASSQEGVREEDYEQYF.

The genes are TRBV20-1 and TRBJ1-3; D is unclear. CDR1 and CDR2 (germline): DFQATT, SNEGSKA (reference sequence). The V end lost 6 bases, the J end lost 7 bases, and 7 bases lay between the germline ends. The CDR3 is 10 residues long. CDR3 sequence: CSAGVNTIYF. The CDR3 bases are TGCAGTGCCGGGGTTAACACCATATATTTT.